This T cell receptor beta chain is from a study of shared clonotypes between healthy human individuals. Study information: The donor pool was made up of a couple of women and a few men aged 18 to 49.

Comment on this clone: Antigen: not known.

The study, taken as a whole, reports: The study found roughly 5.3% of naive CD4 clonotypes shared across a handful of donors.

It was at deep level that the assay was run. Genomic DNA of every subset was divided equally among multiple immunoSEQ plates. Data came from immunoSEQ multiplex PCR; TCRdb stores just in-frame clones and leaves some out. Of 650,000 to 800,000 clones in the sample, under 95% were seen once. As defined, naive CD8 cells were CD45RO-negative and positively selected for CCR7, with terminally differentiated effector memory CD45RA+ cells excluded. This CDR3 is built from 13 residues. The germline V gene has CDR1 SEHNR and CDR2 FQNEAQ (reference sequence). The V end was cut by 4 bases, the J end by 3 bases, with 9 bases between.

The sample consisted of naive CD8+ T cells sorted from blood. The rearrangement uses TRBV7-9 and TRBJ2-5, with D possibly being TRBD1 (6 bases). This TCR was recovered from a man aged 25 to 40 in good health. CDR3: CASSSRQEETQYF. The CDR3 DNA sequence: TGTGCCAGCAGCTCCCGACAGGAAGAGACCCAGTACTTC.